This T cell receptor beta chain comes out of a study of blood T cell repertoires in COVID-19. Study information: COVID-19 samples from acute and convalescent phases originated in the United States, Italy and Spain. PBMCs, B-cell-depleted T cells, or T cells provided the cDNA or gDNA that made up the material.

Germline V gene lookup returns CDR1 SGDLS and CDR2 YYNGEE. The CDR3 is 18 residues long. V gave up 0 bases and J gave up 0 bases; unmatched junction bases: 7. In the study's own analysis: How many nucleated cells were present was estimated from reference gene primer amplification. Produced via immunoSEQ multiplex PCR; TCRdb's table is partial and in-frame only. V and J calls and clone size are as listed in that table; D and trimming were resolved from the DNA. There are about 210,000 clones in the sample; almost 85% occur only once, and roughly 12% lies in the top ten. The gene calls are TRBV9 and TRBJ2-3, with TRBD1 matching over 10 bases. This TCR came from a woman aged 40 to 55 with acute or convalescent COVID-19. The sequenced sample was peripheral blood. Written as DNA, the CDR3 is TGTGCCAGCAGCGTAGTGACAGGGGGCCCTTCTAGCACAGATACGCAGTATTTT. It specifies CASSVVTGGPSSTDTQYF.